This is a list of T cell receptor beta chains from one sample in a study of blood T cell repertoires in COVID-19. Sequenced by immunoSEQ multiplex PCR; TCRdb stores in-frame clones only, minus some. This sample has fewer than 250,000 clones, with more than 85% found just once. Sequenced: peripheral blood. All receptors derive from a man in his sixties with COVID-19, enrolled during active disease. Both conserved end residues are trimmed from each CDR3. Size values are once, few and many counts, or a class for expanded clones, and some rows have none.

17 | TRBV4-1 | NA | ASSPQLGSGGLTYNEQF
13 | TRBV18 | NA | ASSPRQGQNTEAF
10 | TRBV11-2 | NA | ASSFGDREAF
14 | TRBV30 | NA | AWAEIGSYSNQPQH
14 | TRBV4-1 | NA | ASSQGPPGPDSPLH
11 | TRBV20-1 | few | SASYSRDNEQF
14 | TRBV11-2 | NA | ASSPMVARVQNIQY
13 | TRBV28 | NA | ASSLGQGADTEAF
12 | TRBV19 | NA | ASSSSGGGTEAF
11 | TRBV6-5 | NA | ASRTAAGNEQF
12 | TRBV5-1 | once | ASSLTRGTDTQY
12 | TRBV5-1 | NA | ASSLDPGIGEQY
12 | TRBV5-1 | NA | ASSFGEKNTEAF
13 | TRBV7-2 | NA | ASSPNSGNYNEQF
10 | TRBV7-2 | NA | ASSYRGVEAF
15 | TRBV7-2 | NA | ASSLGGQGRAKNIQY